Described below is a single T cell receptor beta chain sequence and its context. Trimming cost V 0 bases and J 1 base, with 4 bases left between them. Germline V gene lookup returns CDR1 MNHEY and CDR2 SMNVEV (reference sequence). CDR3 length: 14 amino acids. TCRdb's copy holds only in-frame clones and misses some; the assay was immunoSEQ multiplex PCR. This sample has hundreds of thousands of clones, with nearly 90% found just once. This record comes from a study of blood T cell repertoires in COVID-19. Overall study context: COVID-19 samples collected from the United States, Italy and Spain covered acute and convalescent phases. The cDNA or gDNA used as material had been derived from T cells, B-cell-depleted T cells, or PBMCs.

Seattle-derived patients entered the study during active infection and were followed longitudinally. The chain links TRBV27 to TRBJ1-5; no firm D call. The clonotype was recovered from a middle-aged woman with COVID-19, enrolled during active disease. Sequencing was performed on peripheral blood. CDR3 amino acids: CASSLSGSNQPQHF. As DNA, the CDR3 is TGTGCCAGCAGTTTATCCGGGAGCAATCAGCCCCAGCATTTT.